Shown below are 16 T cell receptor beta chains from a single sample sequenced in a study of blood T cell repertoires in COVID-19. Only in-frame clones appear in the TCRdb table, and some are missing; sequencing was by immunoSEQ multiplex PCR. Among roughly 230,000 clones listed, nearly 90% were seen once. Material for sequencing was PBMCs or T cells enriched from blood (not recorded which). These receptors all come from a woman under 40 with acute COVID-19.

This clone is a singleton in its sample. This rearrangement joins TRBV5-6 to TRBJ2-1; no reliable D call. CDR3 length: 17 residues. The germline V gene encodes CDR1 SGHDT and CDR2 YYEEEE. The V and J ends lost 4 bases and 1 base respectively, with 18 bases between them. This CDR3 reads CASSPPIYSGSYNEQFF. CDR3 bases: TGTGCCAGCAGCCCCCCTATTTACAGTGGGTCCTACAATGAGCAGTTCTTC.

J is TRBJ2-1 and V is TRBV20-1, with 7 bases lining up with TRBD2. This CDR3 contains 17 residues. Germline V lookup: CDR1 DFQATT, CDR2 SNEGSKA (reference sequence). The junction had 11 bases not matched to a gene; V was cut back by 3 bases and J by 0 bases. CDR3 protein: CSASPTTLAASYNEQFF. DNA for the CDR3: TGCAGTGCTAGTCCTACGACGCTAGCGGCCTCCTACAATGAGCAGTTCTTC.

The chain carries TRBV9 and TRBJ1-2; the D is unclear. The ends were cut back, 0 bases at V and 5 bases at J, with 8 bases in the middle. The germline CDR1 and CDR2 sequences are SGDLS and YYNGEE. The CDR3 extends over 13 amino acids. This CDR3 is CASSVASGYGYTF. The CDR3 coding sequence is TGTGCCAGCAGCGTAGCGTCGGGTTATGGCTACACCTTC.

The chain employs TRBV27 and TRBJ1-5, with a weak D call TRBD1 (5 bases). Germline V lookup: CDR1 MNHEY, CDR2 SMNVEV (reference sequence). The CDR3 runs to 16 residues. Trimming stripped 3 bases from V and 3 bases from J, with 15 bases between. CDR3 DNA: TGTGCCAGCAGTTTGCGAATGCCAGGGATCAATCAGCCCCAGCATTTT. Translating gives CASSLRMPGINQPQHF.

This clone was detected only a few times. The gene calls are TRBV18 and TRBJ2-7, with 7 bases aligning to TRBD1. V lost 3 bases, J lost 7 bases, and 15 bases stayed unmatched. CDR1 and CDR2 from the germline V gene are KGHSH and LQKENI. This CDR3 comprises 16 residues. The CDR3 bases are TGTGCCAGCTCACCCCTCGGTCCGGGACAGTTTTATGAGCAGTACTTC. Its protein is CASSPLGPGQFYEQYF.

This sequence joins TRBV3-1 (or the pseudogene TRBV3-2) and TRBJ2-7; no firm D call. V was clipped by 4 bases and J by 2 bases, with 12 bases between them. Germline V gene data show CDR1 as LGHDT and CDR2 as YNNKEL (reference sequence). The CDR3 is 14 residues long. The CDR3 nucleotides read TGTGCCAGCAGCCCCCAGGCCATCACCTACGAGCAGTACTTC. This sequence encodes CASSPQAITYEQYF.

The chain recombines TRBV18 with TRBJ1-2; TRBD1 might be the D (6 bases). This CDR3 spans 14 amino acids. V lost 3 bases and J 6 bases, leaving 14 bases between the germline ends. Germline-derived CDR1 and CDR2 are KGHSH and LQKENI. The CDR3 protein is CASSPAGDIDGYTF. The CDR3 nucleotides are TGTGCCAGCTCACCGGCAGGGGATATAGATGGCTACACCTTC.

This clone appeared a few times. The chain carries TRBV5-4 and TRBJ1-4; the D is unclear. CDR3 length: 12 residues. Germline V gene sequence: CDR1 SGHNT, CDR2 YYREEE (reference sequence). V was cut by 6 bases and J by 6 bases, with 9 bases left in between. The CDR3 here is CASMGSDEKLFF. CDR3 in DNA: TGTGCCAGCATGGGCTCTGATGAAAAACTGTTTTTT.

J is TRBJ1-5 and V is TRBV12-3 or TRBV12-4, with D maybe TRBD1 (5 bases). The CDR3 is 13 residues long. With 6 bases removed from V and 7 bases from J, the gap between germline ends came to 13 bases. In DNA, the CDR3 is TGTGCCAGCAGGCTGACAGCTTGGCAGCCCCAGCATTTT. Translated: CASRLTAWQPQHF.

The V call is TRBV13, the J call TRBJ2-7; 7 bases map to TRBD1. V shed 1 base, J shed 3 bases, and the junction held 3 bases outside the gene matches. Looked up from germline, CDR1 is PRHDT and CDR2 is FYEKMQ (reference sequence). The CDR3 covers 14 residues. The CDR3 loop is CASSLARGHYEQYF. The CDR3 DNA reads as TGTGCCAGCAGCTTAGCTAGGGGGCACTACGAGCAGTACTTC. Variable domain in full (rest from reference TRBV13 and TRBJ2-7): AAGVIQSPRHLIKEKRETATLKCYPIPRHDTVYWYQQGPGQDPQFLISFYEKMQSDKGSIPDRFSAQQFSDYHSELNMSSLELGDSALYFCASSLARGHYEQYFGPGTRLTVT.

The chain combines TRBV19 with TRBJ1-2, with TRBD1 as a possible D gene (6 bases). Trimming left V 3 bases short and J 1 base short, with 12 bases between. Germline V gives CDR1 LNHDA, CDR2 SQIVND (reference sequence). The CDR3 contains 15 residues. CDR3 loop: CASSMGRGFNYGYTF. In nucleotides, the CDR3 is TGTGCCAGTAGTATGGGCAGGGGATTTAACTATGGCTACACCTTC.

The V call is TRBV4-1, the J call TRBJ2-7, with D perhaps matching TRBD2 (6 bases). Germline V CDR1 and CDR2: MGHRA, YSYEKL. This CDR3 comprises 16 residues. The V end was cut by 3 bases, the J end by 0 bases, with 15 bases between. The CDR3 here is CASSHPRDSSSYEQYF. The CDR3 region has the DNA TGCGCCAGCAGCCACCCTAGGGACTCGAGCTCCTACGAGCAGTACTTC.

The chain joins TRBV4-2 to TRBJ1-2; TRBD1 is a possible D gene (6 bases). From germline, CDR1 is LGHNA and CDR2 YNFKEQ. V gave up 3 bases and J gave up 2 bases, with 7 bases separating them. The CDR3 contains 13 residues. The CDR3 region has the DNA TGTGCCAGCAGCCACACAGGGAACTATGGCTACACCTTC. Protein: CASSHTGNYGYTF.

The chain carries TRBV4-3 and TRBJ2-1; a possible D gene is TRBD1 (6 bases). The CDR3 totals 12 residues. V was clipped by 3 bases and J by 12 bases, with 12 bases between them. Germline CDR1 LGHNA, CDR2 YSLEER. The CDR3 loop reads CASSQNRDGQFF. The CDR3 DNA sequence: TGCGCCAGCAGCCAGAACAGGGATGGGCAGTTCTTC.

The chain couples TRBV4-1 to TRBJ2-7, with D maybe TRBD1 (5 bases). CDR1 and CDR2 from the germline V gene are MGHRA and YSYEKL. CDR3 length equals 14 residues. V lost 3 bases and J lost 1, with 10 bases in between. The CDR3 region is CASSQSTESYEQYF. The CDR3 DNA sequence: TGCGCCAGCAGCCAGTCGACAGAATCCTACGAGCAGTACTTC.

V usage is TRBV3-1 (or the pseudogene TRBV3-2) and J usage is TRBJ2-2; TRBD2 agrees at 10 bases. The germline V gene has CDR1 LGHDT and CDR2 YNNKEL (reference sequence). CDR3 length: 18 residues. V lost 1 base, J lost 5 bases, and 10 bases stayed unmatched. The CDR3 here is CASSQGNSGGPMTGELFF. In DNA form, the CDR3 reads TGTGCCAGCAGCCAAGGGAATAGCGGGGGGCCAATGACCGGGGAGCTGTTTTTT.